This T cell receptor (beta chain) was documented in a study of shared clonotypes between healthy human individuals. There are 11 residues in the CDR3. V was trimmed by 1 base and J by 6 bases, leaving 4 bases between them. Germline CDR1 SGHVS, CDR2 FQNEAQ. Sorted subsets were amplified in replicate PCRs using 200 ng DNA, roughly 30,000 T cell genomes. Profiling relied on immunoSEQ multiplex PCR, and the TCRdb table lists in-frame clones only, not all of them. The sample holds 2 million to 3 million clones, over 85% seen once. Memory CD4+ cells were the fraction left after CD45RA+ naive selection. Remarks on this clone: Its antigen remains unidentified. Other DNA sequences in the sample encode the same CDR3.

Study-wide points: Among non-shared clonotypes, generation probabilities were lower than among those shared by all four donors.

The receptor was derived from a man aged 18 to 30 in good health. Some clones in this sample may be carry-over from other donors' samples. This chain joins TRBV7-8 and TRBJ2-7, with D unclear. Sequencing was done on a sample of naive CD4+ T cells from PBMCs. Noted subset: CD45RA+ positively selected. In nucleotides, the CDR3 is TGTGCCAGCAGCTTAGGGACCGAGCAGTACTTC. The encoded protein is CASSLGTEQYF.